This T cell receptor (beta chain) was sequenced in a study of spatial heterogeneity in lung cancer. This clonotype counts as medium-sized. Per the germline V gene, CDR1 is WNHNN and CDR2 is SYGVQD (reference sequence). The CDR3 spans 13 residues. Between the trimmed V and J ends, which lost 6 bases and 5 bases, there was a span of 12 bases. From the 5' RACE reads, TCRdb called clonotypes with MiXCR, one entry per CDR3 protein. The repertoire holds fewer than 6,000 distinct CDR3 sequences, with roughly 5.4% as singletons. Time point denoted: sample taken at primary tumor resection. This receptor was identified in a female donor with early-stage non-small cell lung cancer. Source: normal lung tissue next to the tumor, taken at surgery. The chain has TRBV10-1 and TRBJ2-3, with D unresolved. Written as DNA, the CDR3 is TGCGCCAGCAGGGCCCTCTTTGAAGATACGCAGTATTTT. Translated, it gives CASRALFEDTQYF.